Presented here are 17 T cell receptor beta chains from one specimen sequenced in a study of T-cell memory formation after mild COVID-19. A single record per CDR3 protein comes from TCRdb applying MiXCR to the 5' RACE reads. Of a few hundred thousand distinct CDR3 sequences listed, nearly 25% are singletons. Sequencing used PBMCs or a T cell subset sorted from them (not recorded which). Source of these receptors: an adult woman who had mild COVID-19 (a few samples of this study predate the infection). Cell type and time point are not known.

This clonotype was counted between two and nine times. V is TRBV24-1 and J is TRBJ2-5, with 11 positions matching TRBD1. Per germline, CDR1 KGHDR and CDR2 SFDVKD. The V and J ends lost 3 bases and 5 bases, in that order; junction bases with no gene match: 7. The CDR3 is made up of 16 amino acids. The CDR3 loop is CATSDPGQGAGETQYF. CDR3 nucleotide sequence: TGTGCCACCAGTGATCCCGGACAGGGGGCCGGGGAGACCCAGTACTTC.

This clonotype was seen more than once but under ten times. CDR3 DNA: TGCAGTGCTAGAGAGTGGGGGAGGAGCGGGGTTGATGAGCAGTTCTTC. Residues: CSAREWGRSGVDEQFF. The genes are TRBV20-1 and TRBJ2-1, with 7 bases aligning to TRBD2. V was clipped by 0 bases and J by 8 bases; unmatched bases: 13. The CDR3 spans 16 residues. The germline V gene encodes CDR1 DFQATT and CDR2 SNEGSKA (reference sequence).

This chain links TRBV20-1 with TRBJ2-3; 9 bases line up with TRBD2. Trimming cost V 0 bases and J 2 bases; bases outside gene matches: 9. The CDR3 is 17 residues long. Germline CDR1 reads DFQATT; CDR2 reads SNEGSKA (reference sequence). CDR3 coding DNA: TGCAGTGCTAGAGACCACTTAGCGGGAGCCGACACAGATACGCAGTATTTT. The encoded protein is CSARDHLAGADTDTQYF.

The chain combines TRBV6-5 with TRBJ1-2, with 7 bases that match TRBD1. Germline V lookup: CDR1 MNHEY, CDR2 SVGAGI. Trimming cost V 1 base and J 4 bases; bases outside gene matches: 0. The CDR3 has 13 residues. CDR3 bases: TGTGCCAGCAGTTACTACAGGGGCTATGGCTACACCTTC. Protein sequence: CASSYYRGYGYTF.

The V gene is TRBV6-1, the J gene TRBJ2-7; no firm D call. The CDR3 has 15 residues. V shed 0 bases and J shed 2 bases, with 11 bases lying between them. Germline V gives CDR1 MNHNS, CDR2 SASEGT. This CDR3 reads CASSEAVASPYEQYF. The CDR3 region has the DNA TGTGCCAGCAGTGAAGCGGTCGCTTCCCCCTACGAGCAGTACTTC.

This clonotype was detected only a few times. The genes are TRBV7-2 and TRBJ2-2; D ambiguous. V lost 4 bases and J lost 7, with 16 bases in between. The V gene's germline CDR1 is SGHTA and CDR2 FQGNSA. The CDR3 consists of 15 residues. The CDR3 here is CASSSQIGWGGELFF. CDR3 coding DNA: TGTGCCAGCAGCTCTCAAATAGGGTGGGGCGGGGAGCTGTTTTTT.

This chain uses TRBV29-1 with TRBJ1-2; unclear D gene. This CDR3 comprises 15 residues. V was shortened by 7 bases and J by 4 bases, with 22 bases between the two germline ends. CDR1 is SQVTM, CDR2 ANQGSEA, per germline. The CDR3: CSGGGLGSSVYGYTF. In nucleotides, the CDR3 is TGCAGCGGTGGAGGGTTGGGGAGTTCTGTCTATGGCTACACCTTC. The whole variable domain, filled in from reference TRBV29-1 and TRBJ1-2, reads SAVISQKPSRDICQRGTSLTIQCQVDSQVTMMFWYRQQPGQSLTLIATANQGSEATYESGFVIDKFPISRPNLTFSTLTVSNMSPEDSSIYLCSGGGLGSSVYGYTFGSGTRLTVV.

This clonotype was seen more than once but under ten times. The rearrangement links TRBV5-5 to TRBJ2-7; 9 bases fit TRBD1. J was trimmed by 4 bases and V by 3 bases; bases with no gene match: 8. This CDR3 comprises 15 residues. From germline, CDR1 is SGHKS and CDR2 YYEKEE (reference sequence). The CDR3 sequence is CASSYGTGLGYEQYF. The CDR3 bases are TGTGCCAGCAGCTACGGGACAGGGCTAGGGTACGAGCAGTACTTC.

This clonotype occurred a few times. CDR3 sequence reads: CASSPGRASYEQYF. DNA of the CDR3: TGTGCCAGCAGCCCCGGGAGGGCCTCCTACGAGCAGTACTTC. This chain uses TRBV14 with TRBJ2-7, with 8 bases fitting TRBD2. CDR3 length equals 14 residues. V gave up 4 bases and J gave up 0 bases; unmatched junction bases: 2. Germline assignment: CDR1 SGHDN and CDR2 FVKESK.

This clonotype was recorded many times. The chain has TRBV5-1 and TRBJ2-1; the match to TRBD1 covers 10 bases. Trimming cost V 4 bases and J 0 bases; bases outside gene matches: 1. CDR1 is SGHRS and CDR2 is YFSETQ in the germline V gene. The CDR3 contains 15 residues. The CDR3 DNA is TGCGCCAGCAGCGGACAGGGGGTCTCCTACAATGAGCAGTTCTTC. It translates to CASSGQGVSYNEQFF.

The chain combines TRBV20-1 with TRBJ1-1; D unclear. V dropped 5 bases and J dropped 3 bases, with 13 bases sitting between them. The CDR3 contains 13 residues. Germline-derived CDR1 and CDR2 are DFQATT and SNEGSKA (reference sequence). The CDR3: CSASVGRDTEAFF. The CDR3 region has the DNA TGCAGTGCTTCGGTCGGTCGGGACACTGAAGCTTTCTTT.

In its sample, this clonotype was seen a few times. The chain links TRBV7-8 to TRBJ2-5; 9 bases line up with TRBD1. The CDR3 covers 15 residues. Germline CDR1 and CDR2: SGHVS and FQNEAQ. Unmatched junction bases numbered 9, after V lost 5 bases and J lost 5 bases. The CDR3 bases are TGTGCCAGCAGCACGTACAGGGGGCAGGAGGAGACCCAGTACTTC. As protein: CASSTYRGQEETQYF. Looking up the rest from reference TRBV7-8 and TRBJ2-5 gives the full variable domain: GAGVSQSPRYKVAKRGQDVALRCDPISGHVSLFWYQQALGQGPEFLTYFQNEAQLDKSGLPSDRFFAERPEGSVSTLKIQRTQQEDSAVYLCASSTYRGQEETQYFGPGTRLLVL.

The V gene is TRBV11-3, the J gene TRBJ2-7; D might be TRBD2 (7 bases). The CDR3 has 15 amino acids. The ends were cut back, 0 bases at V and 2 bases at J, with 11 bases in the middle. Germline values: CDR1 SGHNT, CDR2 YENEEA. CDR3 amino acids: CASSLDWEGAYEQYF. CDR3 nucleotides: TGTGCCAGCAGCTTAGATTGGGAGGGGGCCTACGAGCAGTACTTC.

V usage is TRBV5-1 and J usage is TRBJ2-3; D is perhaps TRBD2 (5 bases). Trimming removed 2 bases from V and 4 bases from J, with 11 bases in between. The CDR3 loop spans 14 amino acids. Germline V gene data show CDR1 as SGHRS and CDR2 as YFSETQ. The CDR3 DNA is TGCGCCAGCAGCTTTGAGGGCCGCGCAGATACGCAGTATTTT. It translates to CASSFEGRADTQYF.

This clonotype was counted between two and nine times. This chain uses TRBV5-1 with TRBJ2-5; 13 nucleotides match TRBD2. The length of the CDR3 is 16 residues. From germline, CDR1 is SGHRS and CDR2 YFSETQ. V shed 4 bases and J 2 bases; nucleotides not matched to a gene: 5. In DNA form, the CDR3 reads TGCGCCAGCAGCCCCGGGACTAGCGGGGCACAAGAGACCCAGTACTTC. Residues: CASSPGTSGAQETQYF.

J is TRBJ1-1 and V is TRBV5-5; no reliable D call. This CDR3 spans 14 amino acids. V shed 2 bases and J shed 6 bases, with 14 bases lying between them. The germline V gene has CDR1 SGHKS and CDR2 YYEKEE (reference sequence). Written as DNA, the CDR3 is TGTGCCAGCAGCTTCGAGGCCCCAGGCCCTGAAGCTTTCTTT. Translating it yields CASSFEAPGPEAFF.

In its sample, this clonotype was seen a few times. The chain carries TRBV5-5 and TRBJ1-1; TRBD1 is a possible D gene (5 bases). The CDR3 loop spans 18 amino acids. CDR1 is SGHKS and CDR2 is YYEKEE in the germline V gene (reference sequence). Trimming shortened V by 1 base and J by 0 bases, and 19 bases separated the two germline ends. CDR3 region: CASSLMGGRPSMNTEAFF. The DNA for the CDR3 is TGTGCCAGCAGCTTGATGGGGGGGAGGCCTAGCATGAACACTGAAGCTTTCTTT.